The following is a T cell receptor (beta chain) sequence with its context. What it binds is unknown. This entry comes from a study of cytomegalovirus exposure and HLA in healthy donors. Background on the study: The 120 or so validation repertoires matched the roughly 670 first-cohort repertoires in platform, a later analysis reported.

The study, taken as a whole, reports: Investigators reported 150 to 200 TCR beta chains as tied to cytomegalovirus. It was reportedly the case that the classifier diagnosed cytomegalovirus status with high specificity and sensitivity.

Between the trimmed V and J ends, which lost 5 bases and 4 bases, there was a span of 14 bases. The germline gives CDR1 MDHEN, CDR2 SYDVKM. The CDR3 extends over 14 amino acids. Only in-frame clones appear in the TCRdb table, and some are missing; sequencing was by immunoSEQ multiplex PCR. The repertoire holds a few hundred thousand clones, with approximately 90% as singletons. The sequence came from a woman under 30 in good health and CMV-seronegative. The sample taken for sequencing was PBMCs. This chain links TRBV28 with TRBJ2-5, with D perhaps TRBD2 (6 bases). The CDR3 reads CASSPPGGPETQYF. The CDR3 DNA is TGTGCCAGCAGTCCACCCGGGGGACCAGAGACCCAGTACTTC.